The 21 T cell receptor beta chains listed next were all sequenced from one sample in a study of metastatic and nonmetastatic thyroid tumors. TCRdb re-analyzed the PCR reads using MiXCR. Altogether 30,000 to 40,000 clones are present, about 20% being singletons, with the ten largest covering 3%. Ahead of thyroid surgery, no patient had received treatment of any kind. Sequencing used tumor tissue. Receptor source: a male donor with papillary thyroid cancer or a benign thyroid nodule (not recorded which). Some clones in this sample may be carry-over from other donors' samples.

V usage is TRBV6-2 or TRBV6-3 and J usage is TRBJ1-4; TRBD1 matches at 8 bases. This CDR3 has 15 residues. The trim removed 5 bases at V and 12 bases at J, leaving 14 bases unmatched. CDR1 and CDR2 (germline): MNHEY, SVGEGT. CDR3 nucleotides: TGTGCCAGCAGTATGTCCGGGACAGGTGGGGGGGAACTGTTTTTT. This translates into CASSMSGTGGGELFF.

There are many counts of this clone. The chain couples TRBV15 to TRBJ1-2; no clear D gene. The V end lost 0 bases, the J end lost 6 bases, and 14 bases lay between the germline ends. The CDR3 is 15 amino acids. Germline lookup yields CDR1 LNHNV and CDR2 YYDKDF (reference sequence). CDR3 bases: TGTGCCACCAGCAGAGATCCCGCAGAGGAGGATGGCTACACCTTC. Encoded protein: CATSRDPAEEDGYTF.

This clone was seen a few times. The chain joins TRBV20-1 to TRBJ2-3, with 11 bases lining up with TRBD2. Germline V gene sequence: CDR1 DFQATT, CDR2 SNEGSKA (reference sequence). The CDR3 covers 16 residues. Losses at the gene ends were 5 bases for V and 3 bases for J; bases not matched to a gene: 10. CDR3 nucleotides: TGCAGTGCTCCACGCCAGGCTAGCGGGAGGACAGATACGCAGTATTTT. This encodes CSAPRQASGRTDTQYF.

This chain connects TRBV13 to TRBJ2-3; 8 bases are shared with TRBD2. V was clipped by 6 bases and J by 0 bases; unmatched bases: 8. Germline lookup yields CDR1 PRHDT and CDR2 FYEKMQ (reference sequence). The CDR3 contains 16 residues. The CDR3 DNA follows: TGTGCCAGCAGATCTGGACTAGCAGCTAGCACAGATACGCAGTATTTT. Translated, it gives CASRSGLAASTDTQYF.

For this clone: The junction departs from germline at one end; a sequencing error may be responsible. J is TRBJ2-5 and V is TRBV7-9, with 8 bases identical to TRBD1. Germline lookup yields CDR1 SEHNR and CDR2 FQNEAQ (reference sequence). The CDR3 length is 15 residues. The CDR3 reads CSSSLGTGEWETQYF. In DNA form, the CDR3 reads TGTTCCAGCAGCCTGGGGACAGGTGAATGGGAGACCCAGTACTTT.

By proportion, this clone is medium-sized (0.01 to 0.1%). The chain carries TRBV6-2 or TRBV6-3 and TRBJ2-2, with TRBD2 matching over 10 bases. CDR1 and CDR2 from the germline V gene are MNHEY and SVGEGT. The CDR3 length is 19 residues. V gave up 0 bases and J gave up 4 bases; unmatched junction bases: 11. Written as DNA, the CDR3 is TGTGCCAGCAGTTACTCGATTTCTAGCGGGAGCCCGAGCACCGGGGAGCTGTTTTTT. Residues: CASSYSISSGSPSTGELFF.

This clone was observed once. The chain carries TRBV5-8 and TRBJ2-3; maybe TRBD2 (5 bases). This CDR3 region has 14 residues. CDR1 is SGHTS and CDR2 is YDEGEE in the germline V gene. V was cut by 0 bases and J by 6 bases, with 11 bases left in between. The CDR3 is CASSLGGSTDTQYF. The CDR3, as DNA: TGTGCCAGCAGCTTGGGAGGGAGTACCGATACGCAGTATTTT.

This chain joins TRBV19 and TRBJ2-2; 13 bases agree with TRBD2. The CDR3 is 18 residues long. From germline, CDR1 is LNHDA and CDR2 SQIVND (reference sequence). Trimming took 7 bases from V and 5 from J; bases not matched to a gene: 13. CDR3 in DNA: TGTGCCAGTACCAAAGGGACTAGCGGGGCCCCAGGAACCGGGGAGCTGTTTTTT. Its protein product is CASTKGTSGAPGTGELFF.

This clone has ten or more counts. The V gene is TRBV28, the J gene TRBJ2-1; no firm D call. V lost 6 bases, J lost 6 bases, and 15 bases lay in between. The germline V gene has CDR1 MDHEN and CDR2 SYDVKM. The CDR3 consists of 14 residues. CDR3 residues: CASRTPSRSNEQFF. Written as DNA, the CDR3 is TGTGCCAGCAGAACGCCCTCTAGGAGCAATGAGCAGTTCTTC.

This sequence joins TRBV6-1 and TRBJ1-1, with unresolved D. The CDR3 extends over 14 amino acids. Germline CDR1 reads MNHNS; CDR2 reads SASEGT. The ends were cut back, 4 bases at V and 0 bases at J, with 9 bases in the middle. The CDR3 sequence: CASSAVRMNTEAFF. The CDR3, as DNA: TGTGCCAGCAGTGCGGTGCGTATGAACACTGAAGCTTTCTTT.

This clone was picked up many times. J is TRBJ2-3 and V is TRBV7-3; D possibly corresponds to TRBD1 (6 bases). Germline V lookup: CDR1 SGHTA, CDR2 FQGTGA. The V end lost 6 bases, the J end lost 3 bases, and 13 bases lay between the germline ends. CDR3 length equals 14 residues. CDR3 bases: TGTGCCAGCAGTTTTTTAGGGGGTACAGATACGCAGTATTTT. Its protein product is CASSFLGGTDTQYF.

The gene calls are TRBV6-2 or TRBV6-3 and TRBJ2-6; 12 nucleotides align to TRBD1. V was pared by 5 bases and J by 5 bases, with 16 bases of the junction left unmatched. CDR1 and CDR2 from the germline V gene are MNHEY and SVGEGT. CDR3 length: 20 residues. The CDR3 protein is CASSNGRDRGLRYRANVLTF. CDR3 DNA: TGTGCCAGCAGTAATGGAAGGGACAGGGGGCTCCGCTATAGGGCCAACGTCCTGACTTTC.

This clone was found many times. At one end the junction does not follow the germline gene, possibly because of a read error. J is TRBJ1-2 and V is TRBV6-5; D is uncertain. CDR1 is MNHEY and CDR2 is SVGAGI in the germline V gene. The CDR3 spans 14 residues. In DNA, the CDR3 is TGTGTCAGCAGTTACCTGGGAAACAACTATGGCTACACCTTC. Translation: CVSSYLGNNYGYTF.

This clone was recorded at least ten times. The rearrangement uses TRBV11-2 and TRBJ2-2; 10 bases are a match to TRBD2. Germline values: CDR1 SGHAT, CDR2 FQNNGV. The junction had 8 bases not matched to a gene; V was cut back by 2 bases and J by 8 bases. The CDR3 is made up of 16 amino acids. The CDR3 sequence is CASSLSSGRRAGELFF. In DNA, the CDR3 is TGTGCCAGCAGCTTAAGTAGCGGGAGGCGGGCGGGGGAGCTGTTTTTT.

The V and J genes are TRBV6-1 and TRBJ1-1; D gene uncertain. Trimming shortened V by 10 bases and J by 7 bases, and 16 bases separated the two germline ends. CDR3 length: 12 residues. Germline V CDR1 and CDR2: MNHNS, SASEGT. The CDR3 bases are TGTGCCACCCTAGGGATAAGGAATGAAGCTTTCTTT. It translates to CATLGIRNEAFF.

Only a few counts were recorded for this clone. One junction end does not reproduce the germline sequence, and a read error may be involved. The V call is TRBV7-9, the J call TRBJ2-7, with D tentatively TRBD2 (5 bases). The CDR3 runs 11 residues. Germline V CDR1 and CDR2: SEHNR, FQNEAQ (reference sequence). The CDR3 DNA follows: TGTGCCAGCAGCAGAGGGTTCGAGCATTACTTC. This sequence encodes CASSRGFEHYF.

This clone occurred many times. The V gene is TRBV28, the J gene TRBJ1-2; 9 nucleotides match TRBD1. From germline, CDR1 is MDHEN and CDR2 SYDVKM. The V gene end was trimmed by 5 bases and the J gene end by 5 bases; junction bases not matched to a gene: 3. This CDR3 spans 13 amino acids. CDR3 sequence: CASSQDRGYGYTF. CDR3 in DNA: TGTGCCAGCAGTCAGGACAGGGGATATGGCTACACCTTC.

Ten or more counts support this clone. A read error may be the cause here, since a much bigger clone is one base away. The V call is TRBV6-6, the J call TRBJ1-2; D call uncertain. Trimming took 2 bases from V and 3 from J, leaving 10 bases between them. Germline V gene data show CDR1 as MNHNY and CDR2 as SVGAGI (reference sequence). This CDR3 has 14 residues. The CDR3 DNA sequence: TGTGCCAGCAGTTACCTGGGAAACGACTATGGCTACACCTTC. It is translated as CASSYLGNDYGYTF.

This clone was seen many times. Other DNA sequences of this sample code for an identical CDR3. This chain connects TRBV24-1 to TRBJ2-2; 9 nucleotides agree with TRBD1. Germline-derived CDR1 and CDR2 are KGHDR and SFDVKD. The CDR3 is made up of 16 amino acids. J was trimmed by 6 bases and V by 1 base; bases with no gene match: 5. The CDR3 DNA reads as TGTGCCACCAGTGATTTCGGGACAGGGTTGCCCGGGGAGCTGTTTTTT. It yields the protein CATSDFGTGLPGELFF.

The gene calls are TRBV20-1 and TRBJ2-1; 9 bases align to TRBD2. Germline V gene lookup returns CDR1 DFQATT and CDR2 SNEGSKA (reference sequence). The V gene end was trimmed by 3 bases and the J gene end by 4 bases; junction bases not matched to a gene: 4. CDR3 length: 14 residues. The CDR3 sequence: CSARHTSGYNEQFF. CDR3 in DNA: TGCAGTGCTAGGCACACTAGCGGGTACAATGAGCAGTTCTTC.

This clone was seen many times. This chain joins TRBV27 and TRBJ1-1; the match to TRBD1 covers 7 bases. Germline trimming cut 6 bases from V and 4 bases from J; bases unmatched to any gene: 5. CDR3 length: 13 amino acids. Germline CDR1 MNHEY, CDR2 SMNVEV (reference sequence). CDR3 amino acids: CASRDTGVTEAFF. In DNA, the CDR3 is TGTGCCAGCAGAGATACAGGGGTCACTGAAGCTTTCTTT.